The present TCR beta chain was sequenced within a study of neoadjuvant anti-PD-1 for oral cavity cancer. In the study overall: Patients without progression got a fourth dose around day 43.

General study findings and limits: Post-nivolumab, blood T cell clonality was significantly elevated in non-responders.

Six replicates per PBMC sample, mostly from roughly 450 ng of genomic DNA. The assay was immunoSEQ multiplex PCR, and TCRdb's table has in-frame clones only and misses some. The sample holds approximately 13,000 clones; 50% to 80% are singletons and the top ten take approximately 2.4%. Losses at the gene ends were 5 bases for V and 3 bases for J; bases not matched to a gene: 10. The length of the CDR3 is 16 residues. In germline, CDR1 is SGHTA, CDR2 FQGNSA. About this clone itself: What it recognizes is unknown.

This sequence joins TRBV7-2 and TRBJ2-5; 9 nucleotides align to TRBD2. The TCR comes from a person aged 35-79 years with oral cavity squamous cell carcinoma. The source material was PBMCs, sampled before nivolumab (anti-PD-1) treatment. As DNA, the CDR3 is TGTGCCAGCAGCCCCTTCTTGATAGCGGGGGAAGAGACCCAGTACTTC. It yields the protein CASSPFLIAGEETQYF.